These T cell receptor beta chains were read from a single sample in a study of cytomegalovirus exposure and HLA in healthy donors. Sequencing was performed with immunoSEQ multiplex PCR; in TCRdb, only in-frame clones are kept and a portion is missing. Among about 190,000 clones, about three quarters were seen once, and the ten largest hold 0.85% to 1.4%. The sequencing input was PBMCs. The receptors come from a woman aged 40 to 50 in good health and CMV-seronegative. Each CDR3 is given with its conserved first and last residue. A D gene is named only where the DNA matches it firmly. Where a row states a size, it is once, few, many or the class of an expanded clone; other rows omit it.

d_gene | j_gene | abundance | len | v_gene | CDR3nt | CDR3aa
. | TRBJ1-3 | . | 16 | TRBV27 | TGTGCCAGCAGTTACCAGGCCCCCCCCTCTGGAAACACCATATATTTT | CASSYQAPPSGNTIYF
. | TRBJ2-7 | . | 14 | TRBV4-3 | TGCGCCAGCAGCCAGGAACAGGGTTACTACGAGCAGTACTTC | CASSQEQGYYEQYF
. | TRBJ2-2 | . | 15 | TRBV6-1 | TGTGCCAGCTTCTACGGGGGATATCAGACCGGGGAGCTGTTTTTT | CASFYGGYQTGELFF
. | TRBJ2-1 | . | 15 | TRBV18 | TGTGCCAGCTCACCGCAAGGCAGGGGTAATGATGAGCAGTTCTTC | CASSPQGRGNDEQFF
TRBD1 | TRBJ2-1 | . | 17 | TRBV5-1 | TGCGCCAGCAGCATGAGAGGGACAGGGAGCTCCTACAATGAGCAGTTCTTC | CASSMRGTGSSYNEQFF
TRBD2 | TRBJ2-1 | . | 16 | TRBV6-1 | TGTGCCAGCAGTGGTCTCGCGGGAGTAAGGTACAATGAGCAGTTCTTC | CASSGLAGVRYNEQFF
. | TRBJ1-1 | . | 11 | TRBV6-5 | TGTGCCAGCAGTTACGGGCGACGGGCTTTCTTT | CASSYGRRAFF
. | TRBJ2-3 | . | 13 | TRBV6-5 | TGTGCCAGCAGTGAATGGAGGAGAGATACGCAGTATTTT | CASSEWRRDTQYF
. | TRBJ1-3 | . | 14 | TRBV7-2 | TGTGCCAGCAGCCCCGTCGGGGGTAGGAACACCATATATTTT | CASSPVGGRNTIYF
. | TRBJ2-5 | . | 14 | TRBV5-1 | TGCGCCAGCAGCTCCCCGGAGTGGCAAGAGACCCAGTACTTC | CASSSPEWQETQYF
. | TRBJ2-3 | few | 14 | TRBV18 | TGTGCCAGCTCACCTTTGACAGGAGAAGATACGCAGTATTTT | CASSPLTGEDTQYF
. | TRBJ1-5 | . | 16 | TRBV2 | TGTGCCAGCAATCTCGCACCTCTGAGGGGCAATCAGCCCCAGCATTTT | CASNLAPLRGNQPQHF
TRBD1 | TRBJ2-3 | . | 15 | TRBV18 | TGTGCCAGCTCACCGACGGGACAGAGCACAGATACGCAGTATTTT | CASSPTGQSTDTQYF
TRBD2 | TRBJ2-1 | . | 17 | TRBV19 | TGTGCCAGCAGGACTAGCGGGACCAAACTCCCCTTGGGTGAGCAGTTCTTC | CASRTSGTKLPLGEQFF
TRBD1 | TRBJ2-3 | few | 14 | TRBV30 | TGTGCCGGCCGACAGGGGATGAGCACAGATACGCAGTATTTT | CAGRQGMSTDTQYF
. | TRBJ1-1 | . | 13 | TRBV14 | TGTGCCAGCAGCTCACAAGTGAACACTGAAGCTTTCTTT | CASSSQVNTEAFF
. | TRBJ2-5 | . | 13 | TRBV18 | TGTGCCAGCTCACGCCGACAGGCGGAGACCCAGTACTTC | CASSRRQAETQYF
. | TRBJ2-7 | . | 15 | TRBV10-3 | TGTGCCATCAGTGGGGACACAAGAGTCCCCTACGAGCAGTACTTC | CAISGDTRVPYEQYF
TRBD1 | TRBJ1-4 | . | 13 | TRBV14 | TGTGCCAGCAGCCGGTTACGGACAGGCAAACTGTTTTTT | CASSRLRTGKLFF
. | TRBJ1-5 | . | 15 | TRBV19 | TGTGCCAGTAGTATAGCGACTTCTAGCAATCAGCCCCAGCATTTT | CASSIATSSNQPQHF
. | TRBJ2-4 | . | 16 | TRBV4-3 | TGCGCCAGCAGCCAAGATTATAAAGGGGTCAAAAACAGTCAGTACTTC | CASSQDYKGVKNSQYF
. | TRBJ2-5 | . | 16 | TRBV5-6 | TGTGCCAGCAGCCCAGGGCTTAGTCCGGACCAAGAGACCCAGTACTTC | CASSPGLSPDQETQYF
. | TRBJ2-3 | . | 13 | TRBV19 | TGTGCCTCTGGCGGGCCTTACACAGATACGCAGTATTTT | CASGGPYTDTQYF
TRBD1 | TRBJ1-2 | once | 13 | TRBV29-1 | TGCAGCGCCCCTGACAGGGGTAACTATGGCTACACCTTC | CSAPDRGNYGYTF
TRBD2 | TRBJ2-1 | . | 17 | TRBV30 | TGTGCCTGGGCCGGACCCGGACTAGCGGGGATAAACAATGAGCAGTTCTTC | CAWAGPGLAGINNEQFF
TRBD2 | TRBJ2-1 | . | 16 | TRBV9 | TGTGCCAGCAGCGAGGGACTAGCGGGAGTGGCAAATGAGCAGTTCTTC | CASSEGLAGVANEQFF
TRBD1 | TRBJ1-1 | . | 15 | TRBV9 | TGTGCCAGCAGCCCCCGCGGGGGACAGGGTAATGAAGCTTTCTTT | CASSPRGGQGNEAFF
. | TRBJ1-2 | . | 13 | TRBV19 | TGTGCCAGTGGGGTGCAGGGTGGAGATGGCTACACCTTC | CASGVQGGDGYTF
. | TRBJ2-4 | . | 12 | TRBV2 | TGTGCCAGCACCCTGTACGACTACATTCAGTACTTC | CASTLYDYIQYF
. | TRBJ1-2 | . | 14 | TRBV5-1 | TGCGCCAGCAGCTTGGCGGGGGAAACCTATGGCTACACCTTC | CASSLAGETYGYTF
TRBD2 | TRBJ2-1 | . | 15 | TRBV15 | TGTGCCACCAGCAGACCAGCGGGAGGACGCCATGAGCAGTTCTTC | CATSRPAGGRHEQFF
. | TRBJ1-3 | once | 18 | TRBV7-9 | TGTGCCAGCAGCCGGGCCCAGGGCGCCTTCCACTCTGGAAACACCATATATTTT | CASSRAQGAFHSGNTIYF
. | TRBJ1-1 | . | 13 | TRBV18 | TGTGCCAGCTCACCACACAAGAACACTGAAGCTTTCTTT | CASSPHKNTEAFF
. | TRBJ2-2 | . | 15 | TRBV27 | TGTGCCAGCAGCCCGTACAGTGGCAGGGCCGGGGAGCTGTTTTTT | CASSPYSGRAGELFF
. | TRBJ2-5 | . | 13 | TRBV2 | TGTGCCAGCAGTGAGCAGGGCCAAGAGACCCAGTACTTC | CASSEQGQETQYF
. | TRBJ2-1 | . | 14 | TRBV6-6 | TGTGCCAGCAGTTACTCGGCGTCCCCGGAGGAGCAGTTCTTC | CASSYSASPEEQFF
TRBD1 | TRBJ1-3 | . | 16 | TRBV4-1 | TGCGCCAGCAGCCAGGCGACAGGGTTTAGTGGAAACACCATATATTTT | CASSQATGFSGNTIYF
. | TRBJ2-1 | . | 17 | TRBV4-1 | TGCGCCAGCAGCCAAGAGGCACTAGCTCGGACCTACAATGAGCAGTTCTTC | CASSQEALARTYNEQFF
TRBD2 | TRBJ2-7 | few | 15 | TRBV30 | TGTGCCTGGAGTGTAGGCTCTAGCGGGACCGGCGAGCAGTACTTC | CAWSVGSSGTGEQYF
. | TRBJ1-4 | . | 17 | TRBV4-2 | TGTGCCAGCAGCCATAACAGGGTCGAGGGACCTAATGAAAAACTGTTTTTT | CASSHNRVEGPNEKLFF
. | TRBJ2-1 | . | 15 | TRBV11-2 | TGTGCCAGCAGCCCTCTGGCGGGTATTTACAATGAGCAGTTCTTC | CASSPLAGIYNEQFF
TRBD2 | TRBJ2-3 | . | 14 | TRBV7-3 | TGTGCCAGCACCGATGGGGCTAGCGGGGATACGCAGTATTTT | CASTDGASGDTQYF
. | TRBJ1-3 | . | 16 | TRBV5-1 | TGCGCCAGCAGCCCGGCAGGTGTCCTCTCTGGAAACACCATATATTTT | CASSPAGVLSGNTIYF
. | TRBJ1-5 | once | 14 | TRBV6-6 | TGTGCCAGCAGTTATGTAGGGGGTAATCAGTCCCAGCATTTT | CASSYVGGNQSQHF
TRBD1 | TRBJ2-1 | . | 13 | TRBV5-4 | TGTGCCAGCAGCGCGGGACAGGACAATGAGCAGTTCTTC | CASSAGQDNEQFF
TRBD1 | TRBJ1-2 | . | 13 | TRBV9 | TGTGCCAGCGGAGGACAGGGGGCGGTTGGCTACACCTTC | CASGGQGAVGYTF
. | TRBJ1-1 | few | 13 | TRBV6-5 | TGTGCCAGCAGCCAGGGCGGGATCACTGAAGCTTTCTTT | CASSQGGITEAFF
TRBD2 | TRBJ2-3 | . | 16 | TRBV6-6 | TGTGCCAGCTCTACGACGACTAGCGGGAGCGAGGGTACGCAGTATTTT | CASSTTTSGSEGTQYF